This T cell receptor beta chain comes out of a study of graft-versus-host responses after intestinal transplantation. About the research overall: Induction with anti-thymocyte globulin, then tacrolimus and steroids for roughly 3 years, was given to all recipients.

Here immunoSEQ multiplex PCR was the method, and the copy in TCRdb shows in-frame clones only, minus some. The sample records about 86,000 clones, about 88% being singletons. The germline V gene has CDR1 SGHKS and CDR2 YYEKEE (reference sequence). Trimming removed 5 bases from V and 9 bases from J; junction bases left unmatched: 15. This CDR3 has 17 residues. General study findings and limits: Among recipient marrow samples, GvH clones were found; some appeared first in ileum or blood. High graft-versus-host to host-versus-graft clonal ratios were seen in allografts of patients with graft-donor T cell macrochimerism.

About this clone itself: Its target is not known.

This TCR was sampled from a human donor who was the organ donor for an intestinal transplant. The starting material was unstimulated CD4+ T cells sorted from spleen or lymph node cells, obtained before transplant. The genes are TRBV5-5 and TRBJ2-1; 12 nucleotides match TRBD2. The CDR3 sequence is CASRLRWETSGRGEQFF. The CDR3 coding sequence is TGTGCCAGCAGATTAAGGTGGGAGACTAGCGGGAGAGGTGAGCAGTTCTTC.